These T cell receptor beta chains were read from a single sample in a study of OX40 agonist ivuxolimab in advanced cancers. Clones were read by immunoSEQ multiplex PCR, and TCRdb kept only the in-frame ones, dropping some. The table includes around 70,000 clones, approximately 83% detected once. The sample was CD4+ or CD8+ T cells sorted from blood, taken in a trial of the OX40 agonist ivuxolimab. These TCRs come from an adult with an advanced solid tumor such as melanoma, head and neck, liver or kidney cancer. CDR3s leave out the opening cysteine and the closing phenylalanine or tryptophan. Not all rows give a size; the values are once, few, many and, for expanded clones, a class.

J,V,size,CDR3
TRBJ1-2,TRBV28,NA,ASSRPGRSVDYGYT
TRBJ2-7,TRBV10-2,NA,ASSERSYEQY
TRBJ1-1,TRBV14,NA,ASSRALNTEAF
TRBJ1-1,TRBV15,NA,ATSRDGQANTEAF
TRBJ2-1,TRBV11-3,NA,ASSLAPQEGNEQF
TRBJ2-7,TRBV6-5,once,ASSRGQLANEQY
TRBJ2-5,TRBV7-8,NA,ASSSRTGGEQY
TRBJ1-1,TRBV6-1,once,ASRGQGFTEAF
TRBJ2-7,TRBV19,NA,ASSSLAGGNEQY
TRBJ2-7,TRBV6-1,NA,ASSEPWTAHY
TRBJ1-4,TRBV5-1,once,ASSLAPSTNEKLF
TRBJ1-1,TRBV11-3,NA,ASSLDVGNTEAF
TRBJ2-7,TRBV7-2,NA,ASSPGRYEQY
TRBJ2-1,TRBV4-2,NA,ASSRDRATYNEQF
TRBJ2-3,TRBV5-5,NA,ASSSRGTALSTDTQY
TRBJ1-1,TRBV18,NA,ASSLGSDTEAF
TRBJ1-1,TRBV5-6,NA,ASSLPPDTEAF
TRBJ2-7,TRBV7-6,NA,ASSLGSGTGGPYEQY
TRBJ2-7,TRBV7-9,once,ASSVRTSGYEQY
TRBJ2-3,TRBV5-1,NA,ASTRSGGSTDTQY
TRBJ1-6,TRBV19,NA,ASSNRNNSPLH
TRBJ2-3,TRBV10-3,NA,AIAGLGSTDTQY
TRBJ1-2,TRBV5-4,NA,ASSSGQGDYGYT
TRBJ2-2,TRBV6-5,NA,ASSTSGRTGELF
TRBJ2-3,TRBV28,NA,ASRATDTQY
TRBJ2-7,TRBV7-2,NA,ASSLESSLRGLW
TRBJ1-5,TRBV18,NA,ASSPLGSNSNQPQH
TRBJ1-4,TRBV13,NA,ASTNSRGSNEKLF
TRBJ1-5,TRBV6-1,NA,ASTPGLGSNQPQH
TRBJ1-4,TRBV10-3,NA,AISERHSGEKLF
TRBJ2-1,TRBV27,NA,ASSLQLAGGYNEQF
TRBJ1-6,TRBV7-2,NA,ASSILGGISASPLH
TRBJ2-1,TRBV10-3,NA,AITREASYNEQF
TRBJ1-1,TRBV5-1,once,ASSGQQGAVAPEAF
TRBJ2-7,TRBV7-2,NA,ASSRLAGGPFYEQY
TRBJ2-7,TRBV11-2,NA,ASSLAGSAGEQY
TRBJ1-5,TRBV19,NA,ASSTGTGAGQPQH
TRBJ1-5,TRBV7-8,NA,ASSLTYSNQPQH
TRBJ1-1,TRBV29-1,NA,SVCSQANTEAF
TRBJ2-1,TRBV5-4,once,ASSLAGGSGDEQF
TRBJ1-5,TRBV29-1,NA,SVAGVGQPQH
TRBJ2-1,TRBV27,NA,ASRQPGQHNEQF
TRBJ2-2,TRBV2,NA,ASSVSGNTGELF
TRBJ1-2,TRBV5-1,once,ASSLPGTGGYT
TRBJ2-5,TRBV14,once,ASSQRDQETQY
TRBJ2-5,TRBV5-1,NA,ASSLAGKETQY
TRBJ1-6,TRBV5-1,NA,ASSSGRVTNNSPLH
TRBJ1-2,TRBV18,few,ASSPSGVSGYGYT